These 26 T cell receptor beta chains originate from one sample sequenced in a study of post-analysis software for immune sequencing data. Study outcomes and limitations: Five TRBV segments were more frequent in patients than controls; TRBV5-6, TRBV5-1 and TRBV20-1 belonged to this group.

Libraries were made from TCR beta cDNA, and they carried unique molecular identifiers. One entry per CDR3 protein results from TCRdb running MiXCR on the PCR reads. The sample lists roughly 400,000 distinct CDR3 sequences; 30% to 40% were seen once. These receptors are not linked to any known antigen. The sample taken for sequencing was blood. These receptors all stem from a girl aged 2-10 years with multiple sclerosis.

There are a few counts of this clonotype. The V and J genes are TRBV7-3 and TRBJ2-1; 9 bases are a match to TRBD2. Germline loops: CDR1 SGHTA, CDR2 FQGTGA. The CDR3 sequence is 16 residues long. V dropped 5 bases and J dropped 4; count of bases not matched to a gene: 9. The CDR3 DNA sequence: TGTGCCAGCAGCCCTAAAGCGGGGGGACTATACAATGAGCAGTTCTTC. Amino acids: CASSPKAGGLYNEQFF.

The chain is built from TRBV29-1 and TRBJ2-7; TRBD2 might be the D (6 bases). The CDR3 spans 12 residues. V lost 6 bases, J lost 3 bases, and 12 bases lay in between. Per the germline V gene, CDR1 is SQVTM and CDR2 is ANQGSEA. The DNA for the CDR3 is TGCAGCGTGCGACTAGACTACTACGAGCAGTACTTC. Its translation is CSVRLDYYEQYF.

The chain uses TRBV29-1 and TRBJ2-1; D perhaps matches TRBD1 (6 bases). The CDR3 sequence is 15 residues long. Trimming removed 4 bases at V and 2 bases at J, with 15 bases between. Germline CDR1 reads SQVTM; CDR2 reads ANQGSEA. CDR3 in amino acids: CSVVDRFKTYNEQFF. The CDR3 nucleotides read TGCAGCGTTGTCGACAGGTTTAAGACCTACAATGAGCAGTTCTTC.

Details on this clonotype: A read error may explain this, as a much larger clone is one base away. J is TRBJ1-2 and V is TRBV20-1; D call uncertain. Germline assignment: CDR1 DFQATT and CDR2 SNEGSKA (reference sequence). The CDR3 spans 13 residues. The DNA for the CDR3 is TGCAGTGCTAGTGAAGGCATAAACTATGGCTACATCTTC. It codes for CSASEGINYGYIF.

This chain links TRBV20-1 with TRBJ1-1, with TRBD1 as a possible D gene (6 bases). Germline V lookup: CDR1 DFQATT, CDR2 SNEGSKA (reference sequence). The CDR3 contains 15 residues. The ends were cut back, 4 bases at V and 3 bases at J, with 18 bases in the middle. This CDR3 reads CSATTGRGGDTEAFF. Here the CDR3 DNA reads TGCAGTGCTACAACAGGGCGGGGGGGTGACACTGAAGCTTTCTTT.

The V and J genes are TRBV7-9 and TRBJ2-4; 7 bases map to TRBD1. With the DNA end fitting TRBJ2-7 better, the J assignment may be wrong. This CDR3 region has 14 residues. The germline gives CDR1 SEHNR, CDR2 FQNEAQ (reference sequence). In nucleotides, the CDR3 is TGTGCCAGCAGCCAACGGACAGGTACCTACGAGCAGTACTTC. Its protein is CASSQRTGTYEQYF.

The table lists this clonotype with a count of one. CDR3 bases: TGCAGTGCTAGGTTCGGAGTACAAGAGACCCAGTACTTC. Translation: CSARFGVQETQYF. V gene TRBV20-1 combines with J gene TRBJ2-5; unclear D gene. This CDR3 comprises 13 residues. The V gene's germline CDR1 is DFQATT and CDR2 SNEGSKA (reference sequence). Trimming took 3 bases from V and 2 from J, leaving 10 bases between them.

This clonotype was picked up one time. The V and J genes are TRBV20-1 and TRBJ1-1; no clear D. Germline V gene sequence: CDR1 DFQATT, CDR2 SNEGSKA (reference sequence). The CDR3 runs to 15 residues. V shed 1 base and J shed 1 base, with 13 bases lying between them. The chain's CDR3 is CSARVGSRGNTEAFF. For the CDR3, the DNA is TGCAGTGCTAGAGTCGGATCGCGGGGGAACACTGAAGCTTTCTTT.

This clonotype showed up just a few times. The chain carries TRBV20-1 and TRBJ2-5, with 7 bases identical to TRBD2. The CDR3 sequence is 14 residues long. The V and J ends lost 7 bases and 4 bases, in that order; junction bases with no gene match: 12. Germline assignment: CDR1 DFQATT and CDR2 SNEGSKA (reference sequence). CDR3 sequence: CSVWGGGRRETQYF. CDR3 DNA: TGCAGTGTCTGGGGCGGGGGTCGGCGAGAGACCCAGTACTTC.

The chain is built from TRBV6-6 and TRBJ2-7; TRBD2 agrees at 9 bases. Germline assignment: CDR1 MNHNY and CDR2 SVGAGI (reference sequence). The CDR3 has 17 residues. Trimming removed 0 bases from V and 4 bases from J; junction bases left unmatched: 10. The CDR3 loop reads CASSYSSGGGVPYEQYF. The DNA of the CDR3 is TGTGCCAGCAGTTACTCGAGCGGCGGGGGGGTACCGTACGAGCAGTACTTC.

This rearrangement joins TRBV12-3 or TRBV12-4 to TRBJ1-5; D is undetermined. Trimming removed 3 bases at V and 5 bases at J, with 8 bases between. CDR3 size: 13 residues. In nucleotides, the CDR3 is TGTGCCAGCAGTTTGATTATGTATCAGCCCCAGCATTTT. As protein: CASSLIMYQPQHF.

The chain recombines TRBV7-2 with TRBJ1-1, with a weak D call TRBD1 (6 bases). Germline lookup yields CDR1 SGHTA and CDR2 FQGNSA. V shed 2 bases and J shed 1 base, with 8 bases lying between them. This CDR3 is built from 14 residues. CDR3 in DNA: TGTGCCAGCAGCTTATCAGGGGCGAACACTGAAGCTTTCTTT. Protein sequence: CASSLSGANTEAFF.

The chain links TRBV6-2 or TRBV6-3 to TRBJ2-1; TRBD2 aligns across 9 bases. Germline-derived CDR1 and CDR2 are MNHEY and SVGEGT. J gave up 7 bases and V 2 bases, and 12 bases lay outside the gene matches. The CDR3 is made up of 17 amino acids. CDR3 amino acids: CASSYTLPGLARNEQFF. The CDR3 DNA reads as TGTGCCAGCAGTTACACACTACCGGGACTAGCTCGTAATGAGCAGTTCTTC.

The chain recombines TRBV6-5 with TRBJ2-4, with TRBD2 matching 9 bases. This CDR3 has 18 residues. The V segment lost 0 bases and the J segment 0 bases; nucleotides outside the gene matches: 6. Per the germline V gene, CDR1 is MNHEY and CDR2 is SVGAGI. The CDR3 sequence is CASSYSQRGALAKNIQYF. The CDR3 coding sequence is TGTGCCAGCAGTTACTCTCAGCGGGGGGCCTTAGCCAAAAACATTCAGTACTTC.

This clonotype has a handful of counts. The chain joins TRBV6-5 to TRBJ2-7, with 7 positions matching TRBD1. The CDR3 has 13 amino acids. Trimming cost V 0 bases and J 5 bases; bases outside gene matches: 1. Germline lookup yields CDR1 MNHEY and CDR2 SVGAGI. Here the CDR3 DNA reads TGTGCCAGCAGTTACTCGACAGGGAACGAGCAGTACTTC. This encodes CASSYSTGNEQYF.

A few counts support this clonotype. The chain carries TRBV7-2 and TRBJ2-3; the match to TRBD2 covers 9 bases. The CDR3 covers 17 residues. J gave up 1 base and V 0 bases, and 5 bases lay outside the gene matches. Germline V lookup: CDR1 SGHTA, CDR2 FQGNSA. The CDR3 DNA follows: TGTGCCAGCAGCTTAGCCGGCTCTAGCGGGGGCACAGATACGCAGTATTTT. Translated: CASSLAGSSGGTDTQYF.

The gene calls are TRBV20-1 and TRBJ2-5; D is unclear. The J call may be faulty, since TRBJ2-7 better matches the DNA end. The CDR3 sequence is 13 residues long. Germline CDR1 reads DFQATT; CDR2 reads SNEGSKA (reference sequence). In DNA, the CDR3 is TGCAGTGCTAGGACGCCCGGCGGATACGAGCAGTACTTC. Its translation is CSARTPGGYEQYF.

This clonotype was found a few times. The CDR3 DNA is TGTGCCAGCAGTTTAGTAGGTGCAACTAATGAAAAACTGTTTTTT. It translates to CASSLVGATNEKLFF. This rearrangement joins TRBV28 to TRBJ1-4; D remains ambiguous. The CDR3 totals 15 residues. Looked up from germline, CDR1 is MDHEN and CDR2 is SYDVKM. V lost 2 bases, J lost 0 bases, and 7 bases lay in between. Supplemented by reference TRBV28 and TRBJ1-4, the full variable domain reads DVKVTQSSRYLVKRTGEKVFLECVQDMDHENMFWYRQDPGLGLRLIYFSYDVKMKEKGDIPEGYSVSREKKERFSLILESASTNQTSMYLCASSLVGATNEKLFFGSGTQLSVL.

This sequence joins TRBV7-6 and TRBJ1-4; D may be TRBD1 (5 bases). The CDR3 spans 16 residues. CDR1 SGHVS and CDR2 FNYEAQ come from the germline V gene. Trimming took off 1 base at V and 7 bases at J, with 16 bases between the two ends. The CDR3 coding sequence is TGTGCCAGCAGCTTAGGAATAGCAGGGAACGGTGAAAAACTGTTTTTT. Its translation is CASSLGIAGNGEKLFF.

This chain uses TRBV24-1 with TRBJ2-5; the D gene could be TRBD1 or TRBD2 (5 bases each). Germline values: CDR1 KGHDR, CDR2 SFDVKD. V dropped 3 bases and J dropped 2 bases, with 12 bases sitting between them. The CDR3 consists of 15 residues. The CDR3 DNA sequence: TGTGCCACCAGTGATCCGGGACGGGGACAAGAGACCCAGTACTTC. It translates to CATSDPGRGQETQYF.

This clonotype was seen only a few times. This chain uses TRBV12-3 or TRBV12-4 with TRBJ1-2, with a weak D call TRBD1 (5 bases). This CDR3 is built from 16 residues. Deletions cut 3 bases from V and 4 bases from J, with 18 bases between. The CDR3 nucleotides are TGTGCCAGCAGTTTTTTACGACAGAGGCTTACCTATGGCTACACCTTC. Translated: CASSFLRQRLTYGYTF.

The chain joins TRBV2 to TRBJ1-1, with 8 bases fitting TRBD1. This CDR3 spans 13 amino acids. Germline V CDR1 and CDR2: SNHLY, FYNNEI. With V trimmed by 7 bases and J by 7 bases, 8 bases remained unmatched. CDR3 loop: CASNIDRGNEAFF. CDR3 nucleotide sequence: TGTGCCAGCAACATAGACAGGGGAAATGAAGCTTTCTTT.

This clonotype was detected a few times. Here the CDR3 reads CASRPPGLGANVLTF. Here the CDR3 DNA reads TGTGCCAGCAGACCCCCAGGTTTGGGGGCCAACGTCCTGACTTTC. The gene calls are TRBV6-2 or TRBV6-3 and TRBJ2-6; the D is unclear. From germline, CDR1 is MNHEY and CDR2 SVGEGT. This CDR3 region has 15 residues. V gave up 6 bases and J gave up 4 bases, with 13 bases separating them.

This sequence joins TRBV6-5 and TRBJ2-7; tentative D call: TRBD1 (6 bases). In germline, CDR1 is MNHEY, CDR2 SVGAGI. The length of the CDR3 is 17 residues. V lost 6 bases and J lost 4, with 25 bases in between. The CDR3 DNA reads TGTGCCAGCAGCGACTCTCCATCGACCGACAGGCAATACGAGCAGTACTTC. Translating it yields CASSDSPSTDRQYEQYF.

The rearrangement links TRBV20-1 to TRBJ1-1; tentatively, D is TRBD1 (6 bases). Germline loops: CDR1 DFQATT, CDR2 SNEGSKA (reference sequence). The CDR3 loop spans 14 amino acids. V lost 6 bases and J lost 5, with 19 bases in between. The CDR3 nucleotides are TGCAGTGCCGCGGTGGGGGCGGAACGTACTGAAGCTTTCTTT. Amino acid sequence: CSAAVGAERTEAFF.

This chain uses TRBV20-1 with TRBJ2-4; 11 bases are a match to TRBD1. V was clipped by 2 bases and J by 8 bases; unmatched bases: 11. CDR1 is DFQATT and CDR2 is SNEGSKA in the germline V gene (reference sequence). This CDR3 spans 16 amino acids. The CDR3 nucleotides read TGCAGTGCTAGATTACTAGGGGACAGGGGGTCGCACATTCAGTACTTC. Translating gives CSARLLGDRGSHIQYF.